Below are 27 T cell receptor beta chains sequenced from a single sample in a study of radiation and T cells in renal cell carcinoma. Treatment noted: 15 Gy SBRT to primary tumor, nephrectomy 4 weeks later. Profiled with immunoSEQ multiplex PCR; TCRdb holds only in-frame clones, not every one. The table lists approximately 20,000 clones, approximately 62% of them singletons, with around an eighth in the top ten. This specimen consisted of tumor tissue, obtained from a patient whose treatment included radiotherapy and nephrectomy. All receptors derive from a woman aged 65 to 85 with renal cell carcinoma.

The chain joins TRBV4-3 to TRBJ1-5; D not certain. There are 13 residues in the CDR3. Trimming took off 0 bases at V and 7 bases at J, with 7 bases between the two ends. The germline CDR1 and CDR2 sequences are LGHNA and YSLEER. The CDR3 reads CASSQDSGQPQHF. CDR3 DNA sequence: TGCGCCAGCAGCCAAGATTCGGGCCAGCCCCAGCATTTT.

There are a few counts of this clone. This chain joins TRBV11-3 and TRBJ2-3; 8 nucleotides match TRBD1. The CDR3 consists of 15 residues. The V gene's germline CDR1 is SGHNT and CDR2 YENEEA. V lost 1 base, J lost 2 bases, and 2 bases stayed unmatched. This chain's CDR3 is CASSLGQGATDTQYF. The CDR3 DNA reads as TGTGCCAGCAGCTTAGGGCAGGGGGCCACAGATACGCAGTATTTT. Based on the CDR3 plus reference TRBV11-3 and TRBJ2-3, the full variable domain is EAGVVQSPRYKIIEKKQPVAFWCNPISGHNTLYWYLQNLGQGPELLIRYENEEAVDDSQLPKDRFSAERLKGVDSTLKIQPAELGDSAVYLCASSLGQGATDTQYFGPGTRLTVL.

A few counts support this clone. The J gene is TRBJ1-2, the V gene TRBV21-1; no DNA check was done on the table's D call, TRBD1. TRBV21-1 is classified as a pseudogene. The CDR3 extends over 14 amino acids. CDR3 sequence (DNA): TGTGCCAGCAGGCACAGGGGGCGAGGGTATGGCTACACCTTC. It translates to CASRHRGRGYGYTF.

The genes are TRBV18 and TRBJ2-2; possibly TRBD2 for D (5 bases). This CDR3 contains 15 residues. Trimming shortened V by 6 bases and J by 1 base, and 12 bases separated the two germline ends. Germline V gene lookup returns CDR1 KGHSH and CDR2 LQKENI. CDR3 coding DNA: TGTGCCAGCTCGTTCCAACTAGGGAACACCGGGGAGCTGTTTTTT. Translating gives CASSFQLGNTGELFF.

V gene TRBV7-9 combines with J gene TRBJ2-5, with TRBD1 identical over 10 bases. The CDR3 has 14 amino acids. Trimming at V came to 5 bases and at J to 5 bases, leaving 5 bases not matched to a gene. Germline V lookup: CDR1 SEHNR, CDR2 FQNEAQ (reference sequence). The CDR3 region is CASSGDRGLETQYF. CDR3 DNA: TGTGCCAGCAGCGGGGACAGGGGATTGGAGACCCAGTACTTC.

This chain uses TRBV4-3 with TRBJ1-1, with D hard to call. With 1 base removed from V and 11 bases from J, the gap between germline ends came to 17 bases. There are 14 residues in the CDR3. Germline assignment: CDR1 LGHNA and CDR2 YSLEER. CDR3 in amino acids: CASSQAASWPAAFF. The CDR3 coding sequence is TGCGCCAGCAGCCAAGCGGCGTCGTGGCCTGCGGCTTTCTTT.

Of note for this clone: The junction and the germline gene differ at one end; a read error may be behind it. CDR3 sequence (DNA): TGTGCCAGCAGCCAACAGGGTAGGGACACCAGGGAGCTGTTTTTT. Its protein is CASSQQGRDTRELFF. V gene TRBV4-2 combines with J gene TRBJ2-2; a possible D gene is TRBD1 (6 bases). Looked up from germline, CDR1 is LGHNA and CDR2 is YNFKEQ. The CDR3 consists of 15 residues.

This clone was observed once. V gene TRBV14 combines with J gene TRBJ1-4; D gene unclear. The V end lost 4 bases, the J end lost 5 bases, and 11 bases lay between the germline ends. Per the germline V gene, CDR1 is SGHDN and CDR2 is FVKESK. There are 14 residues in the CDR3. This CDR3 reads CASSPPLPNEKLFF. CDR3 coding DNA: TGTGCCAGCAGCCCACCCCTTCCAAATGAAAAACTGTTTTTT.

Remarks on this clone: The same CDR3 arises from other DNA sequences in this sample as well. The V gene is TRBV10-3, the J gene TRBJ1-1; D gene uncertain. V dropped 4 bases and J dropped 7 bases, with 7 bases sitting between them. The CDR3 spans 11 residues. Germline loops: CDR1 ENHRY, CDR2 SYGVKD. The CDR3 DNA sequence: TGTGCCATCAGTGGGGCGGGTGAAGCTTTCTTT. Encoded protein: CAISGAGEAFF.

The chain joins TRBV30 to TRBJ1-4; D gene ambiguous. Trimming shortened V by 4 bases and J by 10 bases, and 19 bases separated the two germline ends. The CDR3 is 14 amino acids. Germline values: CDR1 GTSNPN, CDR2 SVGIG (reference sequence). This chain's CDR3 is CAWIYQVGLVKLFF. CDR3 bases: TGTGCCTGGATTTATCAAGTTGGTCTCGTAAAACTGTTTTTT. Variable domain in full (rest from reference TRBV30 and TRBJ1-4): SQTIHQWPATLVQPVGSPLSLECTVEGTSNPNLYWYRQAAGRGLQLLFYSVGIGQISSEVPQNLSASRPQDRQFILSSKKLLLSDSGFYLCAWIYQVGLVKLFFGSGTQLSVL.

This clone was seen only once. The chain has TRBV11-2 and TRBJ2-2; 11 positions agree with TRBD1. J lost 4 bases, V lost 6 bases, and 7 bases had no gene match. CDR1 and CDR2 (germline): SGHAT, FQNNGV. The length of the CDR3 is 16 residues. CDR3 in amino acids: CASRIAGTGGTGELFF. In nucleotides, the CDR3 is TGTGCCAGCAGAATAGCCGGGACAGGGGGCACCGGGGAGCTGTTTTTT.

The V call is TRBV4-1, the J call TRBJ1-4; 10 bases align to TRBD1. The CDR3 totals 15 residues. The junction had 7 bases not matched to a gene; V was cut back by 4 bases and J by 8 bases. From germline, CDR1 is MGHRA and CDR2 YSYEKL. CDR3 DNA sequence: TGCGCCAGCAGCCTCGCCCCGGGACAGGGGGAAAAACTGTTTTTT. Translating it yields CASSLAPGQGEKLFF.

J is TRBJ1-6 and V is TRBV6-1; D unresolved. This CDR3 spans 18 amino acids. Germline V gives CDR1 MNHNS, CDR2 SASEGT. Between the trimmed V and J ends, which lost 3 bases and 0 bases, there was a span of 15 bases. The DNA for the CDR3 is TGTGCCAGCAGTGATTGGACGGGAACGAGCTCCTATAATTCACCCCTCCACTTT. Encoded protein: CASSDWTGTSSYNSPLHF.

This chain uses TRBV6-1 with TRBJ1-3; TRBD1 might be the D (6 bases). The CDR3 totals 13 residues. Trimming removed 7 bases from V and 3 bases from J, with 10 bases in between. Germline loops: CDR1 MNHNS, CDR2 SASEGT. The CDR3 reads CASTRGGGNTIYF. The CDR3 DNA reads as TGTGCCAGCACCAGGGGAGGTGGAAACACCATATATTTT.

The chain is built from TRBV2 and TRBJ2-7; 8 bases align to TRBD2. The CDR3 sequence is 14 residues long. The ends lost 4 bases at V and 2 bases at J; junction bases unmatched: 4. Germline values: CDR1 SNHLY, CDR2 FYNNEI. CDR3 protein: CASSVGLAPYEQYF. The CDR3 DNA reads TGTGCCAGCAGTGTTGGACTAGCTCCCTACGAGCAGTACTTC.

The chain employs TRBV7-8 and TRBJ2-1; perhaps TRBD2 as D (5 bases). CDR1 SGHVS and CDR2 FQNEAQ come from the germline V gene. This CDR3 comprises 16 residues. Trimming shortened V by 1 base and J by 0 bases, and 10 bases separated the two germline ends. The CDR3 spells CASSLGVASSYNEQFF. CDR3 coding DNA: TGTGCCAGCAGCTTAGGTGTAGCGAGCTCCTACAATGAGCAGTTCTTC.

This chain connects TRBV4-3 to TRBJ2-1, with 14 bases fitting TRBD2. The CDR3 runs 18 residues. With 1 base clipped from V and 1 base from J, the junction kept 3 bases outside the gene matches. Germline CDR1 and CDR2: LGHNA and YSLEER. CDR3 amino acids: CASSQGTSGGISYNEQFF. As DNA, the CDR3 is TGCGCCAGCAGCCAAGGGACTAGCGGGGGGATATCCTACAATGAGCAGTTCTTC.

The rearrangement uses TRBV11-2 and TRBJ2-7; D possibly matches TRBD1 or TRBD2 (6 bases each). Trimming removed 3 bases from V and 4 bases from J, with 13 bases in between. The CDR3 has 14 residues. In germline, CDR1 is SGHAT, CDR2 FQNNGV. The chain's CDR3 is CASSLRGALYEQYF. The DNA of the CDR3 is TGTGCCAGCAGCTTGAGGGGGGCATTATACGAGCAGTACTTC.

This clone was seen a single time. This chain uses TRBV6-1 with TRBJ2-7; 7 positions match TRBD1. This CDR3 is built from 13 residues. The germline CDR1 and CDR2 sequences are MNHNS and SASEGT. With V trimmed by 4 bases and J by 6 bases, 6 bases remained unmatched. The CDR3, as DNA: TGTGCCAGCAGTGTACAGACAGGGCTCGAGCAGTACTTC. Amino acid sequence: CASSVQTGLEQYF.

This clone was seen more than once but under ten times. Written as DNA, the CDR3 is TGTGCCAGTAGTCTCATGGGACAGGGATACAGCAATCAGCCCCAGCATTTT. It translates to CASSLMGQGYSNQPQHF. This chain connects TRBV19 to TRBJ1-5; 9 bases match TRBD1. V lost 5 bases to trimming and J lost 1 base; unmatched junction nucleotides: 9. Germline-derived CDR1 and CDR2 are LNHDA and SQIVND (reference sequence). This CDR3 contains 17 residues.

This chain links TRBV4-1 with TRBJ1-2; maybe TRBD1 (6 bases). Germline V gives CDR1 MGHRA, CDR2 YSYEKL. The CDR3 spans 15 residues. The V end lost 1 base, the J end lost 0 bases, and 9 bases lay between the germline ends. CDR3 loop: CASSQVGGSNYGYTF. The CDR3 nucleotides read TGCGCCAGCAGCCAAGTGGGGGGCTCTAACTATGGCTACACCTTC.

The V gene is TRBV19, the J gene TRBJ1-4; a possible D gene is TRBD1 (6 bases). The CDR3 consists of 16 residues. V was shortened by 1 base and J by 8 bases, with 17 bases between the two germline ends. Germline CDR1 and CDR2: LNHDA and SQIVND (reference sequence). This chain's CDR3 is CASSIGQARRGEKLFF. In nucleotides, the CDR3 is TGTGCCAGTAGTATAGGACAGGCTCGACGTGGCGAAAAACTGTTTTTT.

CDR3 nucleotide sequence: TGTGCCAGCAGCTTAAAAGCGGGAGAGACCCAGTACTTC. This translates into CASSLKAGETQYF. The rearrangement links TRBV5-4 to TRBJ2-5, with a possible D match to TRBD2 (6 bases). Trimming removed 2 bases at V and 4 bases at J, with 9 bases between. This CDR3 spans 13 amino acids. The germline CDR1 and CDR2 sequences are SGHNT and YYREEE (reference sequence).

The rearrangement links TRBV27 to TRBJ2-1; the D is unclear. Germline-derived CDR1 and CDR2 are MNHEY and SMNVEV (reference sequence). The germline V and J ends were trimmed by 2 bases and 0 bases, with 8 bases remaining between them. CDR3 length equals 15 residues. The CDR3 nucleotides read TGTGCCAGCAGTTTAACGTTCAGCTCCTACAATGAGCAGTTCTTC. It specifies CASSLTFSSYNEQFF.

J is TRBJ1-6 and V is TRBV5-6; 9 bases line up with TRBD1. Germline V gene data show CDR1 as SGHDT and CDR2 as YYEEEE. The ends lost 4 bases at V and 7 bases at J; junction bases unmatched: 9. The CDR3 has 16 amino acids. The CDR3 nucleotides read TGTGCCAGCAGCAATCCGGGACAGGGTAGAAATTCACCCCTCCACTTT. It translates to CASSNPGQGRNSPLHF.

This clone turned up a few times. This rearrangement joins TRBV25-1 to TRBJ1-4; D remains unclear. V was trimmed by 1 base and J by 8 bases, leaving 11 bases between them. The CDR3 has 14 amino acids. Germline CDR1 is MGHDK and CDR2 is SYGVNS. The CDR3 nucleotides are TGTGCCAGCAGTGAATGGACTGAGGACGAAAAACTGTTTTTT. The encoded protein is CASSEWTEDEKLFF.

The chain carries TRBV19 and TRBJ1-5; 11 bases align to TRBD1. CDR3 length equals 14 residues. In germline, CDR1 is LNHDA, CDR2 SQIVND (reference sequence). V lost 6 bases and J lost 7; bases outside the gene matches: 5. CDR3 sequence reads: CASRGQGAGQPQHF. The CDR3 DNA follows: TGTGCCAGTAGAGGACAGGGGGCAGGGCAGCCCCAGCATTTT.